This is a list of T cell receptor beta chains from one sample in a study of technical replicates of blood from a few donors. The assay was immunoSEQ multiplex PCR, and TCRdb's table has in-frame clones only and misses some. This table holds 75,000 to 90,000 clones, just under 95% found once. The sequenced material came from T cells isolated from PBMCs. These receptors all stem from a human donor in good health. CDR3s include the opening cysteine and the closing phenylalanine or tryptophan. A D gene is named only where the DNA matches it firmly. A clone size is listed for some rows: how often the clone was seen (once, few, many), or a class if it is expanded.

d_call j_call v_call clone_size cdr3_aa cdr3_nt
- TRBJ1-2 TRBV27 - CASSLARNYGYTF TGTGCCAGCAGTTTAGCCAGGAACTATGGCTACACCTTC
- TRBJ1-2 TRBV28 - CASSFGGDYGYTF TGTGCCAGCAGTTTCGGGGGGGACTATGGCTACACCTTC
- TRBJ2-7 TRBV5-1 - CASSLTLAYEQYF TGCGCCAGCAGCTTGACGTTGGCTTATGAGCAGTACTTC
TRBD1 TRBJ2-3 TRBV5-4 - CASSLDGTGAADTQYF TGTGCCAGCAGCTTGGATGGGACAGGGGCCGCAGATACGCAGTATTTT
TRBD2 TRBJ2-1 TRBV7-8 - CASSLGIAGVGNEQFF TGTGCCAGCAGCTTAGGTATAGCGGGAGTTGGGAATGAGCAGTTCTTC
TRBD1 TRBJ1-1 TRBV10-2 - CASEQGLGTEAFF TGCGCCAGCGAACAGGGGCTTGGTACTGAAGCTTTCTTT
- TRBJ1-1 TRBV4-1 - CASSPGRGVAEAFF TGCGCCAGCAGCCCAGGGAGGGGAGTCGCTGAAGCTTTCTTT
- TRBJ1-1 TRBV11-2 - CASSLVPLPTEAFF TGTGCCAGCAGCTTAGTTCCCCTTCCCACTGAAGCTTTCTTT
TRBD2 TRBJ2-7 TRBV7-3 - CASSATSGSYEQYF TGTGCCAGCAGCGCCACTAGCGGCTCCTACGAGCAGTACTTC
TRBD1 TRBJ1-2 TRBV30 - CAWTLTPTGGPNYGYTF TGTGCCTGGACCTTAACTCCTACAGGGGGACCTAACTATGGCTACACCTTC
TRBD2 TRBJ2-1 TRBV14 - CASSQEDLSRLLLAVSYNEQFF TGTGCCAGCAGCCAAGAAGATCTTTCCCGTTTGTTACTAGCGGTTTCCTACAATGAGCAGTTCTTC
- TRBJ1-1 TRBV4-2 - CASSQRRGVSEAFF TGTGCCAGCAGCCAACGCAGGGGAGTATCAGAAGCTTTCTTT
- TRBJ1-4 TRBV27 - CASSFRGGNEKLFF TGTGCCAGCAGTTTCCGAGGGGGTAATGAAAAACTGTTTTTT
- TRBJ2-3 TRBV7-2 - CASSLGLPGADTQYF TGTGCCAGCAGCTTAGGCCTCCCCGGAGCGGATACGCAGTATTTT
TRBD1 TRBJ1-1 TRBV2 few CASRNTGTGVTEAFF TGTGCCAGCAGGAACACCGGGACAGGGGTCACTGAAGCTTTCTTT
- TRBJ2-7 TRBV5-4 - CASSLAGSYEQYF TGTGCCAGCAGCTTGGCGGGCTCCTACGAGCAGTACTTC
- TRBJ2-1 TRBV4-1 - CASSQEGLSSYNEQFF TGCGCCAGCAGCCAAGAGGGACTGAGCTCCTACAATGAGCAGTTCTTC
TRBD2 TRBJ2-3 TRBV7-9 - CASRWTSGSFPSTDTQYF TGTGCCAGCAGGTGGACTAGCGGGAGTTTTCCTAGCACAGATACGCAGTATTTT
TRBD1 TRBJ2-2 TRBV6-1 - CASSEWTGQGVAGELFF TGTGCCAGCAGTGAATGGACGGGACAGGGGGTGGCCGGGGAGCTGTTTTTT
TRBD2 TRBJ2-5 TRBV7-2 - CASSGLSGRGETQYF TGTGCCAGCAGCGGACTCAGCGGGAGGGGAGAGACCCAGTACTTC
TRBD1 TRBJ2-3 TRBV30 - CAWGDRDFSHSLISTDTQYF TGTGCCTGGGGTGACAGGGATTTTAGCCACAGCCTGATTAGCACAGATACGCAGTATTTT
- TRBJ2-1 TRBV7-9 - CASSFNRDQYNEQFF TGTGCCAGCAGCTTTAACAGGGATCAATACAATGAGCAGTTCTTC
TRBD2 TRBJ2-7 TRBV5-1 - CASSLRLAGNAVYEQYF TGCGCCAGCAGCTTAAGGCTAGCGGGCAACGCTGTCTACGAGCAGTACTTC
- TRBJ2-7 TRBV29-1 - CSVEQGYEQYF TGCAGCGTTGAGCAGGGCTACGAGCAGTACTTC
TRBD1 TRBJ2-1 TRBV27 - CASGGTGLLYNEQFF TGTGCCAGCGGAGGGACAGGGTTATTATACAATGAGCAGTTCTTC
- TRBJ2-5 TRBV4-3 - CASSSSGTAYQETQYF TGCGCCAGCAGCTCCTCCGGGACTGCGTACCAAGAGACCCAGTACTTC
- TRBJ2-2 TRBV9 - CASSVIRETNTGELFF TGTGCCAGCAGCGTGATCCGGGAAACTAACACCGGGGAGCTGTTTTTT
TRBD1 TRBJ2-7 TRBV2 - CAAIGPGQTSYEQYF TGTGCCGCGATCGGACCGGGACAGACTTCCTACGAGCAGTACTTC
- TRBJ1-2 TRBV29-1 - CSVERRTDGYTF TGCAGCGTTGAAAGACGGACAGATGGCTACACCTTC
- TRBJ1-2 TRBV5-8 - CASSLRVSYGYTF TGTGCCAGCAGCTTGCGGGTGAGCTATGGCTACACCTTC
TRBD1 TRBJ1-2 TRBV10-3 - CAISESGRAAGGRVGYTF TGTGCCATCAGTGAGTCGGGTCGGGCGGCAGGGGGAAGAGTTGGCTACACCTTC
- TRBJ2-5 TRBV5-4 - CASSQAGSQETQYF TGTGCCAGCAGCCAAGCCGGGTCCCAAGAGACCCAGTACTTC
- TRBJ2-1 TRBV6-5 - CASRGLRRNEQFF TGTGCCAGCAGAGGATTAAGGCGGAATGAGCAGTTCTTC
- TRBJ1-2 TRBV19 - CASSTGDGYTF TGTGCCAGTAGTACCGGGGATGGCTACACCTTC
TRBD1 TRBJ1-2 TRBV10-3 - CAISAGQRPNYGYTF TGTGCCATCAGTGCGGGACAGAGACCTAACTATGGCTACACCTTC
TRBD1 TRBJ1-2 TRBV5-1 - CASSLGDRVGGYTF TGCGCCAGCAGCTTGGGGGACAGGGTTGGTGGCTACACCTTC
TRBD2 TRBJ2-7 TRBV2 - CASSDLAGALEQYF TGTGCCAGCAGCGATCTAGCGGGAGCCCTCGAGCAGTACTTC
TRBD1 TRBJ2-7 TRBV30 - CAWTTDRRAYEQYF TGTGCCTGGACCACGGACAGGAGAGCCTACGAGCAGTACTTC
TRBD1 TRBJ2-5 TRBV6-5 - CASSRPGQLKETQYF TGTGCCAGCAGTCGCCCGGGACAGCTAAAAGAGACCCAGTACTTC
- TRBJ2-3 TRBV6-1 - CASSPQDTDTQYF TGTGCCAGCAGTCCACAGGACACAGATACGCAGTATTTT
TRBD2 TRBJ2-7 TRBV30 - CAWCGLAGAYEQYF TGTGCCTGGTGCGGACTAGCGGGAGCTTACGAGCAGTACTTC
- TRBJ2-1 TRBV19 - CASSIGTNNEQFF TGTGCCAGTAGTATAGGGACTAACAATGAGCAGTTCTTC
TRBD2 TRBJ2-7 TRBV9 - CASSVGIAGSYEQYF TGTGCCAGCAGCGTAGGGATAGCGGGATCCTACGAGCAGTACTTC
- TRBJ1-1 TRBV23-1 - CASSQSEETEAFF TGCGCCAGCAGTCAATCTGAGGAGACTGAAGCTTTCTTT
- TRBJ1-5 TRBV28 - CASSRLPTQPQHF TGTGCCAGCAGCCGACTGCCCACTCAGCCCCAGCATTTT
TRBD2 TRBJ2-3 TRBV7-2 - CASKGSGRLGTDTQYF TGTGCCAGCAAAGGTAGCGGGAGGTTAGGCACAGATACGCAGTATTTT
- TRBJ2-7 TRBV6-1 - CASKSLGADEQYF TGTGCCAGCAAGTCCCTGGGGGCTGACGAGCAGTACTTC
TRBD1 TRBJ1-2 TRBV2 - CASSEWTGYYPTYGYTF TGTGCCAGCAGTGAATGGACAGGGTATTACCCCACCTATGGCTACACCTTC